This TCR beta chain was sequenced for a study of shared clonotypes between healthy human individuals. Overall study context: The cohort had a couple of women and a few men, ages 18 to 49. Overall study findings and caveats: Generally, naive subsets came out with larger estimated richness than memory subsets. Read depth was anticipated to influence clonotype sharing among donors. Clonotypes that were shared across a handful of donors made up around 5% of naive CD4 clonotypes.

The V gene end was trimmed by 5 bases and the J gene end by 5 bases; junction bases not matched to a gene: 10. Germline CDR1 reads MDHEN; CDR2 reads SYDVKM. This CDR3 comprises 17 residues. The repertoire was sequenced with immunoSEQ multiplex PCR; TCRdb's copy has only in-frame clones and lacks some. The repertoire has about 2.1 million clones, roughly 93% of them found once; the top ten carry 1.5% to 2%. Naive-designated CD8 cells lacked CD45RO, were positively enriched for CCR7, and omitted terminally differentiated effector memory CD45RA+ cells. Turning to this clone: Its specificity is unknown.

The sequence derives from a man aged 18 to 30 in good health. Some clones in this sample may be carry-over from other donors' samples. The specimen sequenced was naive CD8+ T cells from PBMCs. The chain has TRBV28 and TRBJ2-1; 12 positions agree with TRBD2. The CDR3 DNA reads as TGTGCCAGCAGTAGGGGGCTAGCGGGAGGGTCGCACAATGAGCAGTTCTTC. Amino acid sequence: CASSRGLAGGSHNEQFF.